This T cell receptor beta chain emerged from a study of OX40 agonist ivuxolimab in advanced cancers. For the wider study: Ivuxolimab was a fully human IgG2 agonistic monoclonal antibody targeting the costimulatory receptor OX40 (CD134). Three dose-escalation patients achieved partial responses, one with hepatocellular carcinoma and two with cutaneous melanoma. Of the approximately 50 dose-escalation patients, hepatocellular carcinoma was present in about 20, melanoma in approximately 15, renal cell carcinoma in 9 and head and neck cancer in 9. Peripheral TCRbeta sequencing was intended to test whether TCR sequence diversity was altered and clonal T-cell expansion was caused by ivuxolimab. A male proportion of almost 85% and a mean age of about 60 years, ranging from roughly 23 to 85, were recorded for the dose-escalation cohort. Intravenous ivuxolimab was administered to patients every 2 weeks at six dose levels: 0.01, 0.1, 0.3, 1.5, 3 and 10 mg/kg. Patients were allowed to have had prior anti-PD-1, anti-PD-L1 or anti-CTLA-4 therapy, and 40% of the dose-escalation patients had been treated with checkpoint inhibitors. The paper describes the monotherapy dose-escalation part (N of about 52 patients) of the phase I trial of ivuxolimab. Results the study describes overall, beyond this receptor: Low levels of normalized T-cell clonal expansion were also shown by some nonresponding patients. In the 0.1-3.0 mg/kg groups, partial responders had among the lowest normalized peripheral clonal expansion, particularly in CD8+ T cells. The antigen specificity of the peripheral T cells that underwent clonal expansion was not determined. At doses of 0.1 to 3.0 mg/kg, clonal expansion of both CD4+ and CD8+ T cells in blood was seen between baseline and week 6. After ivuxolimab, CD8+ T cells had more expanded clones than CD4+ T cells on average.

Regarding this clone: The antigen it binds to is not known. No much larger clonotype is one base removed from it; base qualities were not supplied.

Genomic DNA was isolated from the sorted cells so that the TCRbeta CDR3 region could be sequenced. The immunoSEQ Assay was used to sequence the TCRbeta CDR3 regions. The source is immuneACCESS, and TCRdb retained only in-frame sequences with V and J called. Part of the clones is not carried over; for the studies checked, unresolved V genes explain less than half of this, and the remainder is unexplained. The sample yields tens of thousands of clones; 89% were counted once. The top ten constitute less than 12% of the sample. V ends up 3 bases short and J 8 bases short, with an unmatched junction base count of 4. The CDR3 runs 14 amino acids, cysteine and phenylalanine included. Left in the record is the CDR3 DNA by itself, 42 bases read in frame from the first base. Sequences SGHTA (CDR1) and FQGNSA (CDR2) are obtained from the germline V gene. The trial excluded patients who had a history of autoimmune disease or were on systemic immunosuppression. In every dose cohort, peripheral blood was drawn for TCR sequencing at baseline, cycle 4 day 1, and cycle 7 day 1. The samples were taken from a phase I, first-in-human, multicenter, open-label dose-escalation trial of ivuxolimab. Adults with locally advanced or metastatic melanoma, renal cell carcinoma, hepatocellular carcinoma or head and neck squamous cell carcinoma were enrolled in the trial. CD4+ and CD8+ T cells were sorted separately from peripheral blood before TCR sequencing.

The clonotype originates from an adult with an advanced solid tumor such as melanoma, head and neck, liver or kidney cancer. The chain links TRBV7-2 with TRBJ2-4, with 10 bases matching TRBD1. The specimen was CD4+ or CD8+ T cells sorted from blood, collected in a trial of the OX40 agonist ivuxolimab. The CDR3 in this case is CASSFRTGGYIQYF. The nucleotide sequence is TGTGCCAGCAGCTTCCGGACAGGGGGGTACATTCAGTACTTC.